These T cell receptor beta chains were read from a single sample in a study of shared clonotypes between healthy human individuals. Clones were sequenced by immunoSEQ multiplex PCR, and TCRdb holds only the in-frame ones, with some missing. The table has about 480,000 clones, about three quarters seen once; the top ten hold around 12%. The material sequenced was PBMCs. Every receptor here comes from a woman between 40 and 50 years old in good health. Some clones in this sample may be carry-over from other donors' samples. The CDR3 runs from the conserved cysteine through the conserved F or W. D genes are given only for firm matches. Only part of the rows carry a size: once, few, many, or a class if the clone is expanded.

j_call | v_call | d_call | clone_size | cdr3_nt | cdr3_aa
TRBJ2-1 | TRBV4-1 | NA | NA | TGCGCCAGCAGCCAAGAACCTAGCTACAATGAGCAGTTCTTC | CASSQEPSYNEQFF
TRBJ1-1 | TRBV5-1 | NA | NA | TGCGCCAGCAGACCGGGCAGGTCTGTAGTGAACACTGAAGCTTTCTTT | CASRPGRSVVNTEAFF
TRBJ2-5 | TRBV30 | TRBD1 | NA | TGTGCCTGGAGTGATGGGACAGCCCAAGAGACCCAGTACTTC | CAWSDGTAQETQYF
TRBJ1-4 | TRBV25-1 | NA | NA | TGTGCCAGCAGTGTCGCCCGGAGTGAAAAACTGTTTTTT | CASSVARSEKLFF
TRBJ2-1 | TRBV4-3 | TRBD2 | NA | TGCGCCAGCAGCCAAGAGGGGACTAGCGGGAGTTTTAGGGAGCAGTTCTTC | CASSQEGTSGSFREQFF
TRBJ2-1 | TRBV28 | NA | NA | TGTGCCAGCAGTTTATCTCAGGGATCTAGCTCCTACAATGAGCAGTTCTTC | CASSLSQGSSSYNEQFF
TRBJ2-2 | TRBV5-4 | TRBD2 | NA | TGTGCCAGCAGCTCTATAGCGGGAGGGAAAACCGGGGAGCTGTTTTTT | CASSSIAGGKTGELFF
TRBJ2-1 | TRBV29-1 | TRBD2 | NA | TGCAGCGTTGAAATTAGCGGGAAGCCTTACAATGAGCAGTTCTTC | CSVEISGKPYNEQFF
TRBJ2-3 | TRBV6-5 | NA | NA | TGTGCCAGCAGTGCGGGTGGCAGGGACACAGATACGCAGTATTTT | CASSAGGRDTDTQYF
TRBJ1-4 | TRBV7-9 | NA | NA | TGTGCCAGCAGCGGCTTAGGGGAGTCTCCGAGGTTTAAACTGTTTTTT | CASSGLGESPRFKLFF
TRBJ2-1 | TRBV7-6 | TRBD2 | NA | TGTGCCAGCAGCCTAGCGGGAGAGATCAATGAGCAGTTCTTC | CASSLAGEINEQFF
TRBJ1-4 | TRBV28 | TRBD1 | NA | TGTGCCAGCACCGTCCTGACAGGGGGGGATGAAAAACTGTTTTTT | CASTVLTGGDEKLFF
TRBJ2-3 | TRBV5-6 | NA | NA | TGTGCCAGCAGCTTGGGTCCCCGGCTGAGAGATACGCAGTATTTT | CASSLGPRLRDTQYF
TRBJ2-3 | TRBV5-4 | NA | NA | TGTGCCAGCAGCGTGGCCGGTGGGGGGACGCAGTATTTT | CASSVAGGGTQYF
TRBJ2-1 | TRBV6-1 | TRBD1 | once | TGTGCCAGCACCCGGGACAGGGGGCAGTTCTTC | CASTRDRGQFF
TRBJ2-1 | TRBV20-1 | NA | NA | TGCAGTGCTAGAGCGGGGTTCTTC | CSARAGFF
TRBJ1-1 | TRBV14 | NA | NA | TGTGCCAGCAGCCAAGGTTCCAGGGCTGGCACTGAAGCTTTCTTT | CASSQGSRAGTEAFF
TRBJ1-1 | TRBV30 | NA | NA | TGTGCCTGGACGGGATACAGAACAACTGAAGCTTTCTTT | CAWTGYRTTEAFF
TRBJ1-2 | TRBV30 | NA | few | TGTGCCTGCCGGTGGACATATGGCTACACCTTC | CACRWTYGYTF
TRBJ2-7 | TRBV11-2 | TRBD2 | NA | TGTGCCAGCAGCGCCCTAGCGGGACGTTCCGCCTACGAGCAGTACTTC | CASSALAGRSAYEQYF
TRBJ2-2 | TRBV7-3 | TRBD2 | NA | TGTGCCAGCAGCCTCGACGGACTAGCGGGAGGGGGGATCACCGGGGAGCTGTTTTTT | CASSLDGLAGGGITGELFF
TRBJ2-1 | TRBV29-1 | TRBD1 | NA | TGCAGCGCTGGCCCACGACAGGGGAGCTCCTACAATGAGCAGTTCTTC | CSAGPRQGSSYNEQFF
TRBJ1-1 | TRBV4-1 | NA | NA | TGCGCCAGCAGCCAAGGGTTTAGCACTGAAGCTTTCTTT | CASSQGFSTEAFF
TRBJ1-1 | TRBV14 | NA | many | TGTGCCAGCAGCCAAGATCTTTCGGTAGCTTTCTTT | CASSQDLSVAFF
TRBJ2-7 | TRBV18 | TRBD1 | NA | TGTGCCAGCTCACCACTAGCGATGGCGGGGACAGGGGATTTCTACGAGCAGTACTTC | CASSPLAMAGTGDFYEQYF
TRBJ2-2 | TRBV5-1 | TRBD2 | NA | TGCGCCAGCACCCCTTGGAGTAGCGGGAGAGGCACCGGGGAGCTGTTTTTT | CASTPWSSGRGTGELFF
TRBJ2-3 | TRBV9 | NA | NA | TGTGCCAGCAGCGTAGAGGACTTTACAGATACGCAGTATTTT | CASSVEDFTDTQYF
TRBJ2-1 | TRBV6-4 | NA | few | TGTGCCAGCAGCGCCGGGGGGGGACAGACCAATGAGCAGTTCTTC | CASSAGGGQTNEQFF
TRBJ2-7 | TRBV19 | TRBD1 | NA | TGTGCCACCCGCAAACCGGGACAGGGGAGTAACGAGCAGTACTTC | CATRKPGQGSNEQYF
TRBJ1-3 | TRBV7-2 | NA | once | TGTGCCAGCAGCTTAGGCGGGGGCTCTGGAAACACCATATATTTT | CASSLGGGSGNTIYF
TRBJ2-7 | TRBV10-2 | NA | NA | TGCGCCAGCAGTGAGTACAGGGGGGGTGACGAGCAGTACTTC | CASSEYRGGDEQYF
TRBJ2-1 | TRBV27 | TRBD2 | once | TGTGCCAGCAGTTCGAGGTTAGCGGGGCACAATGAGCAGTTCTTC | CASSSRLAGHNEQFF
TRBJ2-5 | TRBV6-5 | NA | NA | TGTGCCAGCAGAAAAGACAGAACGGGAAGAGAGACCCAGTACTTC | CASRKDRTGRETQYF
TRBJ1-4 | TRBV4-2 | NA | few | TGTGCCAGCAGCCAAGTGTGGGGTGGGGAGAGCGAAAAACTGTTTTTT | CASSQVWGGESEKLFF
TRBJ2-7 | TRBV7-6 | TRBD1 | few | TGTGCCAGCAGCTTAGTGCCGGGACAGGGCTACGAGCAGTACTTC | CASSLVPGQGYEQYF
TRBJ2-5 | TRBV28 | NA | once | TGTGCCAGCTGGGCTGAACCCCAAGAGACCCAGTACTTC | CASWAEPQETQYF
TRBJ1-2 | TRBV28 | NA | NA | TGTGCCAGCAGTTTATGGACACCAGATAACTATGGCTACACCTTC | CASSLWTPDNYGYTF
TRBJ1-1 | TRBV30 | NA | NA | TGTGCCTGGAGCAGAGCCAATCCCAACACTGAAGCTTTCTTT | CAWSRANPNTEAFF
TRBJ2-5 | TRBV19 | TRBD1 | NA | TGTGCCAGTAGTATAGTAAGGGGGCAGGGGAAAGAGACCCAGTACTTC | CASSIVRGQGKETQYF
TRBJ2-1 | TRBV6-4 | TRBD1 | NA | TGTGCCAGCAGTGAATCGGGTATCGACAGGGCATATGAGCAGTTCTTC | CASSESGIDRAYEQFF
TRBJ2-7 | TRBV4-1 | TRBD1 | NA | TGCGCCAGCAGCCAAGGCCGGACAGGGTCTTACGAGCAGTACTTC | CASSQGRTGSYEQYF